These 32 T cell receptor beta chains share one sample of origin, sequenced in a study of technical replicates of blood from several donors. Data came from immunoSEQ multiplex PCR; TCRdb stores just in-frame clones and leaves some out. The sample includes about 80,000 clones, around 97% of them seen just once. Sequencing input: T cells isolated from PBMCs. The origin of the receptors is a human donor in good health.

The chain uses TRBV5-5 and TRBJ2-7; maybe TRBD1 (6 bases). Germline V gene lookup returns CDR1 SGHKS and CDR2 YYEKEE (reference sequence). V lost 0 bases and J lost 6, with 13 bases in between. The CDR3 contains 14 residues. This chain's CDR3 is CASSLVGTSGEQYF. The CDR3 DNA reads TGTGCCAGCAGCTTGGTCGGGACATCCGGCGAGCAGTACTTC.

The chain is built from TRBV7-8 and TRBJ1-5; 10 bases are a match to TRBD1. Trimming at V came to 5 bases and at J to 5 bases, leaving 6 bases not matched to a gene. This CDR3 is built from 15 residues. Looked up from germline, CDR1 is SGHVS and CDR2 is FQNEAQ. The CDR3 region has the DNA TGTGCCAGCAGCCGGGGACAGGGGTTCTATCAGCCCCAGCATTTT. The encoded protein is CASSRGQGFYQPQHF.

V is TRBV19 and J is TRBJ2-3; weak D call: TRBD2 (6 bases). Germline-derived CDR1 and CDR2 are LNHDA and SQIVND (reference sequence). V was trimmed by 11 bases and J by 0 bases, leaving 18 bases between them. CDR3 length: 15 amino acids. CDR3 residues: CASGGLSTSTDTQYF. The CDR3 DNA follows: TGTGCCTCCGGGGGATTAAGCACTAGCACAGATACGCAGTATTTT.

V usage is TRBV6-5 and J usage is TRBJ1-1; D is perhaps TRBD1 (5 bases). The CDR3 consists of 14 residues. Between the trimmed V and J ends, which lost 4 bases and 1 base, there was a span of 10 bases. Germline CDR1 and CDR2: MNHEY and SVGAGI. In DNA, the CDR3 is TGTGCCAGCAGTTCGACAGTTCCGAACACTGAAGCTTTCTTT. Translation: CASSSTVPNTEAFF.

The CDR3: CASSQNRGRGYYNEQFF. The CDR3, as DNA: TGCGCCAGCAGCCAAAACAGGGGCCGAGGGTATTACAATGAGCAGTTCTTC. The V call is TRBV5-1, the J call TRBJ2-1; 7 nucleotides line up with TRBD1. This CDR3 has 17 residues. CDR1 SGHRS and CDR2 YFSETQ come from the germline V gene. The V gene end was trimmed by 4 bases and the J gene end by 4 bases; junction bases not matched to a gene: 14.

CDR3 DNA sequence: TGTGCCTGGATCAGAGAGGGCACTGAAGCTTTCTTT. Translating gives CAWIREGTEAFF. The rearrangement uses TRBV30 and TRBJ1-1; D not certain. The CDR3 runs 12 residues. The germline V gene has CDR1 GTSNPN and CDR2 SVGIG (reference sequence). Trimming removed 4 bases at V and 4 bases at J, with 10 bases between.

The V call is TRBV28, the J call TRBJ2-2; perhaps TRBD2 as D (6 bases). V dropped 3 bases and J dropped 8 bases, with 22 bases sitting between them. The V gene's germline CDR1 is MDHEN and CDR2 SYDVKM. The CDR3 totals 17 residues. The CDR3 DNA is TGTGCCAGCAGTTTCCGAACCCGGGGGTCGGTGGGTGGGGAGCTGTTTTTT. Its protein is CASSFRTRGSVGGELFF.

The chain carries TRBV6-1 and TRBJ1-2; 9 nucleotides align to TRBD1. Germline V lookup: CDR1 MNHNS, CDR2 SASEGT. The CDR3 contains 17 residues. After removal of 2 bases from V and 3 bases from J, the junction contained 10 bases not matched to a gene. The CDR3, as DNA: TGTGCCAGCAGTGAACTCAGCCAGAGGACAGGGGACTATGGCTACACCTTC. This sequence encodes CASSELSQRTGDYGYTF.

This chain links TRBV18 with TRBJ2-7; 8 positions agree with TRBD1. Per the germline V gene, CDR1 is KGHSH and CDR2 is LQKENI. The V and J ends lost 3 bases and 4 bases, in that order; junction bases with no gene match: 8. The CDR3 extends over 15 amino acids. CDR3 sequence reads: CASSPTGDEYYEQYF. The CDR3, as DNA: TGTGCCAGCTCACCGACAGGGGATGAATATTACGAGCAGTACTTC. The whole variable domain, filled in from reference TRBV18 and TRBJ2-7, reads NAGVMQNPRHLVRRRGQEARLRCSPMKGHSHVYWYRQLPEEGLKFMVYLQKENIIDESGMPKERFSAEFPKEGPSILRIQQVVRGDSAAYFCASSPTGDEYYEQYFGPGTRLTVT.

V usage is TRBV9 and J usage is TRBJ2-7; D is unclear. The CDR3 covers 16 residues. V lost 0 bases to trimming and J lost 2 bases, with 15 bases between them. CDR1 and CDR2 (germline): SGDLS, YYNGEE. Written as DNA, the CDR3 is TGTGCCAGCAGCGTAGCGGCACAGCCGCCGGCCTACGAGCAGTACTTC. It codes for CASSVAAQPPAYEQYF.

The chain uses TRBV5-6 and TRBJ2-7; the D gene is possibly TRBD2 (6 bases). V lost 1 base to trimming and J lost 0 bases, with 11 bases between them. Germline V gene lookup returns CDR1 SGHDT and CDR2 YYEEEE. The CDR3 spans 15 residues. Here the CDR3 DNA reads TGTGCCAGCAGCTTGTGGCGGGACCCCTCCTACGAGCAGTACTTC. Its translation: CASSLWRDPSYEQYF.

V is TRBV12-5 and J is TRBJ1-2, with D perhaps matching TRBD1 (6 bases). This CDR3 spans 18 amino acids. Trimming stripped 0 bases from V and 8 bases from J, with 25 bases between. CDR1 LGHNT and CDR2 FRNRAP come from the germline V gene. The CDR3, as DNA: TGTGCTAGTGGTTTGGTACTATCCCGGGAGGGGGTGTCTGACGGCTACACCTTC. Amino acid sequence: CASGLVLSREGVSDGYTF.

The chain employs TRBV7-2 and TRBJ2-2, with 10 positions matching TRBD2. Germline lookup yields CDR1 SGHTA and CDR2 FQGNSA. This CDR3 is 18 amino acids long. After removal of 1 base from V and 4 bases from J, the junction contained 9 bases not matched to a gene. The CDR3, as DNA: TGTGCCAGCAGCTTAGATCTAGCGGGGGTTCGGATCACCGGGGAGCTGTTTTTT. This encodes CASSLDLAGVRITGELFF.

V and J are TRBV28 and TRBJ1-5; 8 bases map to TRBD1. V dropped 6 bases and J dropped 5; count of bases not matched to a gene: 21. This CDR3 has 19 amino acids. The V gene's germline CDR1 is MDHEN and CDR2 SYDVKM. CDR3 amino acids: CASSDSAGRGPGVDQPQHF. The CDR3 DNA sequence: TGTGCCAGCAGCGACTCCGCTGGCAGGGGGCCGGGTGTCGATCAGCCCCAGCATTTT.

The chain is built from TRBV6-5 and TRBJ1-6, with 9 bases aligning to TRBD1. The CDR3 is 15 residues long. Germline values: CDR1 MNHEY, CDR2 SVGAGI. V lost 5 bases to trimming and J lost 8 bases; unmatched junction nucleotides: 7. The CDR3 sequence: CASSTRQGGDSPLHF. Here the CDR3 DNA reads TGTGCCAGCAGTACCCGACAGGGGGGCGATTCACCCCTCCACTTT.

This chain's CDR3 is CASSRDPTGEETQYF. The CDR3 nucleotides read TGTGCCAGCAGCCGCGACCCGACAGGGGAAGAGACCCAGTACTTC. The V gene is TRBV28, the J gene TRBJ2-5; 8 bases align to TRBD1. Germline trimming cut 6 bases from V and 3 bases from J; bases unmatched to any gene: 9. This CDR3 region has 15 residues. The V gene's germline CDR1 is MDHEN and CDR2 SYDVKM.

The chain has TRBV11-2 and TRBJ2-7, with unresolved D. The CDR3 has 12 residues. In germline, CDR1 is SGHAT, CDR2 FQNNGV. The V gene lost 1 base and the J gene lost 2 bases, with 3 bases spanning the gap. The CDR3 sequence is CASSLATYEQYF. The CDR3 bases are TGTGCCAGCAGCTTAGCAACCTACGAGCAGTACTTC.

The chain carries TRBV5-6 and TRBJ2-7; 9 bases map to TRBD1. With V trimmed by 4 bases and J by 3 bases, 8 bases remained unmatched. The CDR3 runs 15 residues. Germline assignment: CDR1 SGHDT and CDR2 YYEEEE. The CDR3 spells CASSPPGQGSYEQYF. CDR3 nucleotide sequence: TGTGCCAGCAGCCCTCCGGGACAGGGAAGCTACGAGCAGTACTTC.

A word on this clone: Distinct nucleotide sequences in the sample also encode this CDR3. The chain links TRBV27 to TRBJ2-1; 9 nucleotides agree with TRBD1. V lost 5 bases and J lost 7; bases outside the gene matches: 3. The length of the CDR3 is 13 residues. Germline-derived CDR1 and CDR2 are MNHEY and SMNVEV (reference sequence). The CDR3 loop is CASSRDRANEQFF. The CDR3 region has the DNA TGTGCCAGCAGTCGGGACAGGGCAAATGAGCAGTTCTTC.

In its sample, this clone was seen once. This rearrangement joins TRBV7-9 to TRBJ2-3, with D unresolved. Trimming removed 4 bases from V and 2 bases from J, with 4 bases in between. Germline CDR1 is SEHNR and CDR2 is FQNEAQ (reference sequence). The CDR3 runs 12 residues. The DNA for the CDR3 is TGTGCCAGCAGCTCTACCACAGATACGCAGTATTTT. It codes for CASSSTTDTQYF. The variable domain in full, completed from reference TRBV7-9 and TRBJ2-3, reads DTGVSQNPRHKITKRGQNVTFRCDPISEHNRLYWYRQTLGQGPEFLTYFQNEAQLEKSRLLSDRFSAERPKGSFSTLEIQRTEQGDSAMYLCASSSTTDTQYFGPGTRLTVL.

This sequence joins TRBV6-1 and TRBJ2-7; 7 bases map to TRBD2. This CDR3 contains 15 residues. Germline CDR1 is MNHNS and CDR2 is SASEGT. After removal of 2 bases from V and 0 bases from J, the junction contained 4 bases not matched to a gene. This CDR3 is CASSELAGASYEQYF. CDR3 nucleotide sequence: TGTGCCAGCAGTGAATTGGCGGGAGCCTCCTACGAGCAGTACTTC.

V and J are TRBV11-2 and TRBJ2-1, with 7 bases lining up with TRBD2. The CDR3 runs to 14 residues. Looked up from germline, CDR1 is SGHAT and CDR2 is FQNNGV. Trimming cost V 3 bases and J 5 bases; bases outside gene matches: 4. CDR3 amino acids: CASSLASGNNEQFF. CDR3 DNA: TGTGCCAGCAGCTTGGCTAGCGGAAACAATGAGCAGTTCTTC.

This clone was detected only once. V and J are TRBV25-1 and TRBJ1-5; 10 nucleotides align to TRBD1. With V trimmed by 9 bases and J by 0 bases, 8 bases remained unmatched. The CDR3 runs to 16 residues. From germline, CDR1 is MGHDK and CDR2 SYGVNS. The CDR3 spells CASGFGTGVSNQPQHF. The CDR3 nucleotides are TGTGCCAGTGGGTTCGGGACAGGGGTTAGCAATCAGCCCCAGCATTTT. The whole variable domain, remainder taken from reference TRBV25-1 and TRBJ1-5, is EADIYQTPRYLVIGTGKKITLECSQTMGHDKMYWYQQDPGMELHLIHYSYGVNSTEKGDLSSESTVSRIRTEHFPLTLESARPSHTSQYLCASGFGTGVSNQPQHFGDGTRLSIL.

This chain joins TRBV9 and TRBJ2-5, with unresolved D. From germline, CDR1 is SGDLS and CDR2 YYNGEE. V was clipped by 2 bases and J by 2 bases, with 16 bases between them. This CDR3 is built from 16 residues. CDR3 sequence: CASSVTGPSRQETQYF. The CDR3 nucleotides are TGTGCCAGCAGCGTGACTGGCCCCAGCCGGCAAGAGACCCAGTACTTC.

The gene calls are TRBV25-1 and TRBJ2-1, with unresolved D. V gave up 1 base and J gave up 0 bases, with 4 bases separating them. The CDR3 is 14 amino acids. Germline CDR1 and CDR2: MGHDK and SYGVNS. The CDR3 DNA is TGTGCCAGCAGTGAATCAGTCTCCTACAATGAGCAGTTCTTC. Translated: CASSESVSYNEQFF. Combining the CDR3 with reference TRBV25-1 and TRBJ2-1 gives the whole variable domain EADIYQTPRYLVIGTGKKITLECSQTMGHDKMYWYQQDPGMELHLIHYSYGVNSTEKGDLSSESTVSRIRTEHFPLTLESARPSHTSQYLCASSESVSYNEQFFGPGTRLTVL.

The V gene is TRBV11-3, the J gene TRBJ2-3; perhaps TRBD2 as D (5 bases). The CDR3 loop spans 14 amino acids. V gave up 1 base and J gave up 3 bases, with 8 bases separating them. Per germline, CDR1 SGHNT and CDR2 YENEEA. The CDR3 DNA reads as TGTGCCAGCAGCTTAGTTCGGGGTACAGATACGCAGTATTTT. Protein product: CASSLVRGTDTQYF.

The V gene is TRBV2, the J gene TRBJ2-7; D gene uncertain. Trimming stripped 6 bases from V and 3 bases from J, with 9 bases between. Germline V gene sequence: CDR1 SNHLY, CDR2 FYNNEI. CDR3 length equals 12 residues. Here the CDR3 DNA reads TGTGCCAGCAGCCTACAGAGCTACGAGCAGTACTTC. This translates into CASSLQSYEQYF.

This chain connects TRBV7-9 to TRBJ1-1, with a tentative D call TRBD1 (6 bases). V was trimmed by 1 base and J by 0 bases, leaving 15 bases between them. This CDR3 comprises 17 residues. The germline CDR1 and CDR2 sequences are SEHNR and FQNEAQ (reference sequence). Here the CDR3 DNA reads TGTGCCAGCAGCTTAGGAGGGCAGGGGCTGATGAACACTGAAGCTTTCTTT. Translation gives CASSLGGQGLMNTEAFF.

This clone was recorded once. This sequence joins TRBV5-8 and TRBJ1-2; 9 nucleotides align to TRBD1. This CDR3 is 14 amino acids long. V lost 4 bases and J lost 5; bases outside the gene matches: 6. Germline values: CDR1 SGHTS, CDR2 YDEGEE. In DNA, the CDR3 is TGTGCCAGCAGCAGCGACAGGGGGTTTTATGGCTACACCTTC. Protein sequence: CASSSDRGFYGYTF.

The table lists this clone with a count of one. V gene TRBV7-3 combines with J gene TRBJ2-3; D uncertain. Deletions cut 5 bases from V and 5 bases from J, with 8 bases between. CDR3 length equals 12 residues. Germline V lookup: CDR1 SGHTA, CDR2 FQGTGA. CDR3 in DNA: TGTGCCAGCAGCGTACCCGGAGATACGCAGTATTTT. Translated, it gives CASSVPGDTQYF.

The V call is TRBV6-5, the J call TRBJ2-1; 11 bases align to TRBD2. The J segment lost 5 bases and the V segment lost 7 bases, leaving 7 bases of the junction unmatched. CDR3 length: 15 residues. Germline V gene data show CDR1 as MNHEY and CDR2 as SVGAGI. The DNA for the CDR3 is TGTGCCAGCAATCTACTAGCGGGAGCCCACAATGAGCAGTTCTTC. Translating it yields CASNLLAGAHNEQFF.

CDR3 DNA sequence: TGTGCCAGCAGCTTAGCAAGGGGCCGGGACAGGGGAGACACCGGGGAGCTGTTTTTT. Translation: CASSLARGRDRGDTGELFF. J is TRBJ2-2 and V is TRBV7-9, with 10 nucleotides matching TRBD1. The ends lost 0 bases at V and 3 bases at J; junction bases unmatched: 10. CDR1 SEHNR and CDR2 FQNEAQ come from the germline V gene (reference sequence). The CDR3 covers 19 residues.